This record covers a single T cell receptor (beta chain). TCRdb ran MiXCR on the RT-PCR reads and lists one entry per CDR3 protein. The sample includes fewer than 800,000 distinct CDR3 sequences, approximately 15% seen only once; the top ten take 3.6%. CDR3 size: 17 residues. Germline values: CDR1 SGHAT, CDR2 FQNNGV. V dropped 1 base and J dropped 5; count of bases not matched to a gene: 7. V is TRBV11-2 and J is TRBJ2-5; 13 bases match TRBD2. The source is a female donor in good health, serving as a healthy control. Sequenced input: memory CD4+ T cells from blood. CDR3 nucleotide sequence: TGTGCCAGCAGCTTAGGGACTAGCGGGGGAACAGGGGAGACCCAGTACTTC. It is translated as CASSLGTSGGTGETQYF.